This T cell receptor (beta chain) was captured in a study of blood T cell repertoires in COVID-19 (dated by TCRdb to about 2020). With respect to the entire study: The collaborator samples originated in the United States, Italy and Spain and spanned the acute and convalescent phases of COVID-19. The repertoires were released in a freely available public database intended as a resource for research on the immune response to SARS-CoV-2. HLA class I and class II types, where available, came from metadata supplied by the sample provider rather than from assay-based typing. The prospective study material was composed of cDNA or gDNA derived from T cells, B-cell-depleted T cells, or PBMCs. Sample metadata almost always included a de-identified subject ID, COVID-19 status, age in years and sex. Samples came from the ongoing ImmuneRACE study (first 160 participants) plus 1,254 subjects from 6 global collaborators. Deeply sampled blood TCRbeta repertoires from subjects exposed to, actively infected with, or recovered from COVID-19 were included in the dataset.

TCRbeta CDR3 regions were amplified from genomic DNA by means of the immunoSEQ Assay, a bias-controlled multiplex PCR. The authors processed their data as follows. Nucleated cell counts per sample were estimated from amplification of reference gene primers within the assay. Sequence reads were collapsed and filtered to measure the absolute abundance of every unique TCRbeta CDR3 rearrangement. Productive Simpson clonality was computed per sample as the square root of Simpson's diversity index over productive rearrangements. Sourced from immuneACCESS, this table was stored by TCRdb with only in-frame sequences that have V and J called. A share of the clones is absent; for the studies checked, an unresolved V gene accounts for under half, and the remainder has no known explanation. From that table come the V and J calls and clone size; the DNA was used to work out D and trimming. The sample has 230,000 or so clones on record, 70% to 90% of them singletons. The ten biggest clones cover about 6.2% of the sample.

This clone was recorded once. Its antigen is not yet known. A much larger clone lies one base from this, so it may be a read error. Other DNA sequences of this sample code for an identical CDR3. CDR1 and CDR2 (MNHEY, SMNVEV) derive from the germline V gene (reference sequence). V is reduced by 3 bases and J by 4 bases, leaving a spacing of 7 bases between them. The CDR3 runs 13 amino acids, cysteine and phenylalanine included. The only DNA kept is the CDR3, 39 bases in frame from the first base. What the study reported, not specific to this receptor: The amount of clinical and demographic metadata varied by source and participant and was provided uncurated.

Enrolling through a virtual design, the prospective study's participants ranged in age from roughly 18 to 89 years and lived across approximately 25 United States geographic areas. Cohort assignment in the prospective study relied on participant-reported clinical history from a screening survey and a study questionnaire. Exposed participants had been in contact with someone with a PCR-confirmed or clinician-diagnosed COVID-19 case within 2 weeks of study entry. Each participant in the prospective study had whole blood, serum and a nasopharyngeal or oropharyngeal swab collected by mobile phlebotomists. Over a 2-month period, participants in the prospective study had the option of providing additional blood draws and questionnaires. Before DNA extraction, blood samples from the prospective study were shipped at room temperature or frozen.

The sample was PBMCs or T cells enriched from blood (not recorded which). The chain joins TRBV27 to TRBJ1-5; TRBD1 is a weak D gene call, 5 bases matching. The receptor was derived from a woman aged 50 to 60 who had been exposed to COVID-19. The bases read TGTGCCAGCAGTTTCGGGGGGAATCAGCCCCAGCATTTT. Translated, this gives CASSFGGNQPQHF.